The 8 T cell receptor beta chains in this list originate from one sample, sequenced in a study of blood T cell repertoires in COVID-19. Generated by immunoSEQ multiplex PCR, the TCRdb table keeps only in-frame clones and is missing some. Here the sample spans about 73,000 clones, approximately 80% being singletons. The sequenced sample was peripheral blood. The source is a man between 65 and 85 years old with COVID-19, enrolled during active disease.

The V gene is TRBV2, the J gene TRBJ1-2; D gene uncertain. There are 18 residues in the CDR3. The V gene's germline CDR1 is SNHLY and CDR2 FYNNEI. The V end lost 1 base, the J end lost 8 bases, and 26 bases lay between the germline ends. In nucleotides, the CDR3 is TGTGCCAGCAGTGAAGTTGGTGGCCTAACTACCCTGATGCGGGGCTACACCTTC. This sequence encodes CASSEVGGLTTLMRGYTF.

V gene TRBV19 combines with J gene TRBJ2-4; D perhaps matches TRBD1 (6 bases). This CDR3 is built from 15 residues. Between the trimmed V and J ends, which lost 9 bases and 10 bases, there was a span of 25 bases. CDR1 and CDR2 (germline): LNHDA, SQIVND (reference sequence). The CDR3 loop reads CASRERQGKAAIQYF. Written as DNA, the CDR3 is TGTGCCAGCAGAGAACGGCAGGGGAAGGCGGCAATTCAGTACTTC.

The chain has TRBV23-1 and TRBJ2-7, with 12 bases aligning to TRBD2. TRBV23-1 is flagged as an ORF with uncertain function. J lost 4 bases, V lost 4 bases, and 11 bases had no gene match. The CDR3 extends over 17 amino acids. The CDR3 DNA reads TGCGCCAGCAGTCCGCCTAGCGGGAGGGCCGGAGGATACGAGCAGTACTTC. Protein: CASSPPSGRAGGYEQYF.

This sequence joins TRBV2 and TRBJ1-1; no reliable D call. CDR1 and CDR2 (germline): SNHLY, FYNNEI. The CDR3 totals 14 residues. Trimming cost V 8 bases and J 0 bases, with 13 bases left between them. CDR3 region: CASGGQELNTEAFF. DNA for the CDR3: TGTGCCAGCGGAGGTCAGGAACTGAACACTGAAGCTTTCTTT. Full variable domain (rest looked up from reference TRBV2 and TRBJ1-1): EPEVTQTPSHQVTQMGQEVILRCVPISNHLYFYWYRQILGQKVEFLVSFYNNEISEKSEIFDDQFSVERPDGSNFTLKIRSTKLEDSAMYFCASGGQELNTEAFFGQGTRLTVV.

The chain has TRBV28 and TRBJ1-1, with D possibly being TRBD1 (6 bases). The CDR3 is 14 amino acids. From germline, CDR1 is MDHEN and CDR2 SYDVKM. The germline V and J ends were trimmed by 6 bases and 4 bases, with 15 bases remaining between them. The CDR3 region is CASRLTGWGTEAFF. The CDR3 region has the DNA TGTGCCAGCAGACTTACAGGGTGGGGCACTGAAGCTTTCTTT.

This chain connects TRBV18 to TRBJ1-5; tentative D call: TRBD1 (5 bases). The length of the CDR3 is 14 residues. V dropped 3 bases and J dropped 4 bases, with 10 bases sitting between them. Germline V gives CDR1 KGHSH, CDR2 LQKENI. The CDR3 bases are TGTGCCAGCTCACCCGGCGGGGGGAATCAGCCCCAGCATTTT. Translated: CASSPGGGNQPQHF.

The rearrangement joins TRBV5-8 to TRBJ2-7; 12 bases match TRBD2. With 3 bases clipped from V and 7 bases from J, the junction kept 8 bases outside the gene matches. The CDR3 length is 15 residues. Germline V gene sequence: CDR1 SGHTS, CDR2 YDEGEE. CDR3 nucleotide sequence: TGTGCCAGCAGCTCCCCGGGACTAGCGGGTGAAGAGCAGTACTTC. It yields the protein CASSSPGLAGEEQYF.

The chain combines TRBV7-6 with TRBJ1-5; 9 bases fit TRBD1. CDR1 SGHVS and CDR2 FNYEAQ come from the germline V gene. The CDR3 totals 15 residues. Trimming removed 5 bases from V and 5 bases from J; junction bases left unmatched: 7. Here the CDR3 reads CASSLGQGNDQPQHF. DNA of the CDR3: TGTGCCAGCAGCCTCGGACAGGGGAATGATCAGCCCCAGCATTTT. The full variable domain, in which reference TRBV7-6 and TRBJ1-5 provide the parts outside the CDR3, is GAGVSQSPRYKVTKRGQDVALRCDPISGHVSLYWYRQALGQGPEFLTYFNYEAQQDKSGLPNDRFSAERPEGSISTLTIQRTEQRDSAMYRCASSLGQGNDQPQHFGDGTRLSIL.